These T cell receptor beta chains were read from a single sample in a study of blood T cell repertoires in COVID-19. Measured with immunoSEQ multiplex PCR; TCRdb has only the in-frame clones, and not every one. The repertoire includes approximately 20,000 clones, more than 85% of them detected once, and around 17% sits in the top ten. The sequenced sample was peripheral blood. These receptors originate from a man between 65 and 85 years old with acute or convalescent COVID-19. CDR3s include the opening cysteine and the closing phenylalanine or tryptophan.

J gene	V gene	CDR3 protein
TRBJ1-6	TRBV10-3	CAIGDSGNNSPLHF
TRBJ2-5	TRBV7-2	CASSQPSGSWGETQYF
TRBJ2-7	TRBV29-1	CSVAEDRGYEQYF
TRBJ1-5	TRBV19	CASSGTGNQPQHF
TRBJ2-1	TRBV20-1	CSASTSGRLYNEQFF
TRBJ1-2	TRBV5-1	CASSLAEQGPGYTF
TRBJ1-2	TRBV18	CASSPSAADRYGYTF
TRBJ1-5	TRBV6-5	CASAGQQSNQPQHF
TRBJ2-7	TRBV5-6	CASSFGFSSSYEQYF
TRBJ2-3	TRBV4-2	CASRAGELSRDTQYF
TRBJ2-3	TRBV27	CASSLFMKAGGLDTQYF
TRBJ2-2	TRBV9	CASSVDRDRGTGELFF
TRBJ2-5	TRBV7-2	CASSLNSNRETQYF
TRBJ2-2	TRBV19	CASGTGGRLTGELFF
TRBJ2-7	TRBV9	CASSPLWEGPYEQYF
TRBJ2-5	TRBV5-4	CASSLAPSGSKETQYF
TRBJ2-6	TRBV7-9	CASSFPISRVSGANVLTF
TRBJ1-1	TRBV7-9	CASSSAGANTEAFF
TRBJ1-5	TRBV4-1	CASSPGGSGAGNQPQHF
TRBJ1-6	TRBV5-1	CASTSESSYNSPLHF
TRBJ2-5	TRBV5-4	CASSQGGHQETQYF